The 10 T cell receptor beta chains below were found in one sample sequenced in a study of breast tumors, draining lymph nodes, adjacent tissues. TCRdb re-called the multiplex PCR reads through MiXCR, storing one row per CDR3 protein. Here the sample spans 200,000 to 250,000 distinct CDR3 sequences, 30% to 35% being singletons. Axillary draining lymph nodes of breast cancer patients supplied the node samples. What was sequenced was axillary lymph node tissue. These receptors all stem from a female donor with breast cancer. Some clones in this sample may be carry-over from other donors' samples.

For this clonotype: A clone one base away is much larger, so this may be a read error. In DNA, the CDR3 is TGTGCCAGCAGCTTAAGGCGACTAGCGGGGCCTTTGGATCCGCAGTATTTT. Translation: CASSLRRLAGPLDPQYF. V and J are TRBV7-8 and TRBJ2-3; TRBD2 aligns across 11 bases. V gave up 2 bases and J gave up 10 bases; unmatched junction bases: 14. The CDR3 contains 17 residues. Germline V gene sequence: CDR1 SGHVS, CDR2 FQNEAQ.

There are many counts of this clonotype. This chain joins TRBV19 and TRBJ2-3; 7 positions agree with TRBD1. The junction had 2 bases not matched to a gene; V was cut back by 7 bases and J by 1 base. Per the germline V gene, CDR1 is LNHDA and CDR2 is SQIVND (reference sequence). The CDR3 is 13 residues long. The DNA of the CDR3 is TGTGCCAGTACCGGGACAGGCACAGATACGCAGTATTTT. Its protein is CASTGTGTDTQYF.

This clonotype was counted at least ten times. V gene TRBV6-6 combines with J gene TRBJ2-6; D is unclear. The V and J ends lost 5 bases and 3 bases respectively, with 8 bases between them. Per the germline V gene, CDR1 is MNHNY and CDR2 is SVGAGI (reference sequence). The CDR3 covers 14 residues. The CDR3 DNA follows: TGTGCCAGCAGTCACCGTTTTGGGGCCAACGTCCTGACTTTC. As protein: CASSHRFGANVLTF.

Remarks on this clonotype: Here the CDR3 omits its conserved ending phenylalanine or tryptophan, so a read error is the likely source. CDR3 sequence reads: CASSLAGSYNEQFL. DNA of the CDR3: TGTGCCAGCAGCTTAGCGGGGAGCTACAATGAGCAGTTCCTC. This chain connects TRBV7-2 to TRBJ2-1; D may be TRBD2 (5 bases). The V end was cut by 0 bases, the J end by 3 bases, with 6 bases between. CDR3 length: 14 amino acids. The germline V gene encodes CDR1 SGHTA and CDR2 FQGNSA.

This clonotype was recorded many times. The chain has TRBV29-1 and TRBJ2-2, with D possibly being TRBD2 (5 bases). CDR3 length: 12 residues. Trimming pared 4 bases from V and 4 bases from J, leaving 7 bases between. Germline CDR1 SQVTM, CDR2 ANQGSEA. For the CDR3, the DNA is TGCAGCGTTGTTCGGGGCACCGGGGAGCTGTTTTTT. Translated, it gives CSVVRGTGELFF.

On this clonotype: A clone one base away is much larger, so this may be a read error. The rearrangement joins TRBV6-5 to TRBJ2-5; TRBD1 is a possible D gene (5 bases). The CDR3 contains 15 residues. Germline values: CDR1 MNHEY, CDR2 SVGAGI. V was shortened by 5 bases and J by 5 bases, with 18 bases between the two germline ends. The CDR3 DNA reads as TGTGCCAGCAGTCACAGGCAGAATAAGGCGGAGACCCAGTACTTC. Its translation is CASSHRQNKAETQYF.

This clonotype appeared a few times. The rearrangement joins TRBV2 to TRBJ2-2; D uncertain. Deletions cut 6 bases from V and 0 bases from J, with 8 bases between. Germline assignment: CDR1 SNHLY and CDR2 FYNNEI. This CDR3 has 14 amino acids. The CDR3 loop is CASRSSANTGELFF. The CDR3 nucleotides are TGTGCCAGCAGAAGTTCAGCGAACACCGGGGAGCTGTTTTTT.

This clonotype was detected ten times or more. The chain recombines TRBV5-1 with TRBJ2-1; 11 bases match TRBD2. CDR1 and CDR2 from the germline V gene are SGHRS and YFSETQ. This CDR3 contains 18 residues. V dropped 0 bases and J dropped 8; count of bases not matched to a gene: 13. CDR3 DNA: TGCGCCAGCAGCTTGGCCATGGTAGCGGGAGGGGTTGGGGATGAGCAGTTCTTC. This codes for CASSLAMVAGGVGDEQFF.

Note on this clonotype: Here the CDR3 omits its conserved ending phenylalanine or tryptophan, so a read error is the likely source. It is unclear where the CDR3 begins or ends on the DNA, so no DNA is shown, and the CDR3 is as TCRdb lists it. This chain links TRBV5-8 with TRBJ1-4; the table gives TRBD1 as D, unverified against the DNA. Germline assignment: CDR1 SGHTS and CDR2 YDEGEE. The CDR3 extends over 9 residues, inclusive of both ends. CDR3 region: CASSATGVV.

This clonotype was counted once. Relative to the germline gene, one junction end is altered; a read error may explain this. The chain combines TRBV6-4 with TRBJ2-7, with D maybe TRBD1 (5 bases). Germline CDR1 is MRHNA and CDR2 is SNTAGT. The length of the CDR3 is 15 residues. The CDR3 reads CASRDLQAHSYEQYF. CDR3 nucleotides: TGTGCCAGCAGAGACTTACAGGCCCACTCCTACGAGCAGTACTTC.